This T cell receptor beta chain was documented in a study of CD8 T cells in Susac syndrome. Study findings and constraints: The study recognized that the number of individuals in its TCR sequencing and HLA analysis was relatively small.

The study used treatment-naive patients who had stable or active relapsing-remitting disease as multiple sclerosis controls. The TEMRA cells underwent FACS enrichment, while the CD8+ and CD4+ T cells underwent negative isolation. Worth noting for this clonotype: The antigen remains unidentified.

When the RNA was reverse transcribed, random hexamers were used with an input of 0.5 to 1 ug. Across 54 Vbeta and 13 Jbeta, TCR beta CDR3 was amplified with immunoSEQ multiplex PCR. TCRdb redid the calling of the immunoSEQ multiplex PCR reads with MiXCR, one entry per CDR3 protein. This sample yields under 150,000 distinct CDR3 sequences, of which roughly 94% are seen a single time; around 0.12% belongs to the top ten. CDR3 length equals 14 residues. The V and J ends lost 4 bases and 5 bases respectively, with 12 bases between them. The germline V gene has CDR1 LGHDT and CDR2 YNNKEL (reference sequence).

J is TRBJ2-1 and V is TRBV3-1, with D possibly being TRBD2 (5 bases). The TCR comes from a human donor with multiple sclerosis. Sequenced sample: CD4+ T cells from PBMCs. CDR3 in DNA: TGTGCCAGCAGCCCTAGTCCGCGGGACAATGAGCAGTTCTTC. It codes for CASSPSPRDNEQFF.